This T cell receptor beta chain was identified in a study of control samples from healthy donors and cancer patients. The protocol was immunoSEQ multiplex PCR, while the TCRdb copy is restricted to in-frame clones and leaves out a portion. Altogether tens of thousands of clones are present, 85% to 95% being singletons, with the ten largest covering approximately 2.3%. CDR3 length equals 11 residues. V lost 7 bases to trimming and J lost 2 bases, with 6 bases between them. Germline V lookup: CDR1 DFQATT, CDR2 SNEGSKA (reference sequence). This clonotype was sampled from a man aged 30 to 39 in good health. The sequencing sample was made of blood. The J gene is TRBJ1-3, the V gene TRBV20-1; D perhaps matches TRBD1 (6 bases). CDR3 amino acids: CSGQAGNTIYF. CDR3 in DNA: TGCAGTGGACAGGCTGGAAACACCATATATTTT.